This is a list of T cell receptor beta chains from one sample in a study of beta chain features in type 1 diabetes. Method: immunoSEQ multiplex PCR; TCRdb's copy keeps in-frame clones and lacks some. The profile shows 95,000 to 150,000 clones, 16% of them singletons. The sample consisted of central memory CD4+ T cells from blood. The receptors stem from a man younger than 45 with type 1 diabetes. CDR3s include the opening cysteine and the closing phenylalanine or tryptophan. Fields, in order: V gene, CDR3 protein.

>TRBV30
CAWRGQVNQPQHF
>TRBV7-2
CASSGRTGFTEAFF
>TRBV7-9
CASRYAGTDVLEAFF
>TRBV4-3
CASSRRSWWDSTSEQFF
>TRBV5-1
CASSLAGDSGNTIYF
>TRBV10-3
CAISEQALDYGYTF
>TRBV18
CASSPDRGNTGELFF
>TRBV5-4
CASSADYHNEQFF
>TRBV18
CASSLRGTEAFF
>TRBV7-9
CASSLLGDAEAFF
>TRBV9
CASSVTSEGTQYF
>TRBV7-7
CASSLGGTRQETQYF
>TRBV7-2
CASSFQRTDGEQYF
>TRBV19
CASSIGGVPGRTEAFF